This T cell receptor beta chain was observed in a study of blood T cell repertoires in COVID-19. Looking at the study overall: COVID-19 samples, acute and convalescent, were from the United States, Italy and Spain. PBMCs, B-cell-depleted T cells, or T cells provided the cDNA or gDNA that made up the material.

Measured with immunoSEQ multiplex PCR; TCRdb has only the in-frame clones, and not every one. In the table there are 200,000 to 250,000 clones, around 87% of which are singletons. Cohorts were determined from participant-reported clinical history. Cohort 3 donors counted as recovered after two negative PCRs, clearance, or resolved symptoms. Trimming shortened V by 5 bases and J by 6 bases, and 20 bases separated the two germline ends. The CDR3 runs to 16 residues. Germline CDR1 is SNHLY and CDR2 is FYNNEI. The V call is TRBV2, the J call TRBJ1-5; weak D call: TRBD1 (6 bases). The clonotype originates from a woman between 50 and 59 years old who had recovered from COVID-19. Sequenced sample: PBMCs or T cells enriched from blood (not recorded which). This chain's CDR3 is CASSYNLQGGSQPQHF. For the CDR3, the DNA is TGTGCCAGCAGTTATAACCTACAGGGTGGTAGTCAGCCCCAGCATTTT.